This T cell receptor beta chain is from a study of T-cell memory formation after mild COVID-19. Study-wide context: Largely donor-specific TCR clusters were found.

Whole-study findings and limits: Largely, contracting CD4+ clones fell within CM and EM, and contracting CD8+ clones within EMRA. Memory sampled before infection contained some responding clones, suggesting cross-reactive memory joined.

TCRdb processed the 5' RACE reads anew with MiXCR; each CDR3 protein has one entry. The table has about half a million distinct CDR3 sequences, roughly 20% seen once. Worth noting for this clonotype: Antigen: not known.

The CDR3 runs to 16 residues. V lost 5 bases, J lost 4 bases, and 8 bases stayed unmatched. Germline V gene data show CDR1 as SEHNR and CDR2 as FQNEAQ (reference sequence). The material sequenced was PBMCs or a T cell subset sorted from them (not recorded which). The sequence was collected from an adult woman who had mild COVID-19 (a few samples of this study predate the infection). Cell type and time point are not known. V gene TRBV7-9 combines with J gene TRBJ2-3; 11 bases match TRBD1. The CDR3 spells CASSGPGQGASDTQYF. DNA for the CDR3: TGTGCCAGCAGCGGGCCCGGACAGGGGGCCTCAGATACGCAGTATTTT.